A single sample gave rise to the 13 T cell receptor beta chains below, sequenced in a study of CD8 T cells in ankylosing spondylitis (dated by TCRdb to between 2016 and 2019). The library was built by means of 5' RACE. Instrument on record: Illumina HiSeq 2500. In-frame beta chains were kept once TCRdb had trimmed the public reads at Q25 with fastp and called clones with MiXCR. Each entry is one CDR3 protein sequence, shown with its most common DNA and genes. For this sample the table gives approximately 290,000 distinct CDR3 sequences, of which less than 25% were detected only once. The top ten clones comprise 3.5% of the sample. Sequencing input: blood, either unsorted or a sorted T cell fraction (not recorded which). These receptors came from a female donor with ankylosing spondylitis or in good health (not recorded which).

This clonotype has ten or more counts. The V call is TRBV6-1, the J call TRBJ1-1, with a possible D match to TRBD1 (5 bases). This CDR3 contains 14 residues. V lost 5 bases and J lost 5, with 15 bases in between. The germline CDR1 and CDR2 sequences are MNHNS and SASEGT. Here the CDR3 DNA reads TGTGCCAGCAGTCCTCAGGGAGAGGAAACTGAAGCTTTCTTT. Translated, it gives CASSPQGEETEAFF.

In its sample, this clonotype was seen a few times. V and J are TRBV7-9 and TRBJ2-7, with unresolved D. The CDR3 consists of 13 residues. The germline V gene has CDR1 SEHNR and CDR2 FQNEAQ (reference sequence). Trimming took off 2 bases at V and 5 bases at J, with 10 bases between the two ends. The CDR3 loop is CASSLTVANEQYF. Written as DNA, the CDR3 is TGTGCCAGCAGCTTAACGGTAGCTAACGAGCAGTACTTC.

This clonotype appeared a few times. Here the CDR3 reads CASSPLGTGGYGYTF. CDR3 coding DNA: TGTGCCAGCAGCCCTCTCGGGACAGGGGGTTATGGCTACACCTTC. The rearrangement uses TRBV7-9 and TRBJ1-2, with 11 positions matching TRBD1. With V trimmed by 5 bases and J by 5 bases, 7 bases remained unmatched. Germline V CDR1 and CDR2: SEHNR, FQNEAQ (reference sequence). This CDR3 spans 15 amino acids.

This clonotype was seen ten or more times. The V gene is TRBV6-1, the J gene TRBJ2-3, with TRBD2 identical over 10 bases. Unmatched junction bases numbered 10, after V lost 7 bases and J lost 6 bases. This CDR3 is built from 15 residues. Per the germline V gene, CDR1 is MNHNS and CDR2 is SASEGT. The CDR3 DNA sequence: TGTGCCAGCACCCTGACTAGCGGGTTAGTGGATACGCAGTATTTT. Residues: CASTLTSGLVDTQYF.

J is TRBJ2-6 and V is TRBV7-6; D remains ambiguous. Per germline, CDR1 SGHVS and CDR2 FNYEAQ. V lost 10 bases and J 4 bases, leaving 8 bases between the germline ends. The length of the CDR3 is 12 residues. CDR3 bases: TGTGCCATCTTGGGGGGGGCCAACGTCCTGACTTTC. Its translation is CAILGGANVLTF.

The V gene is TRBV28, the J gene TRBJ1-4, with no clear D. The CDR3 sequence is 13 residues long. CDR1 is MDHEN, CDR2 SYDVKM, per germline. Trimming removed 5 bases at V and 10 bases at J, with 14 bases between. The CDR3 nucleotides read TGTGCCAGCAGTGGTCACGACGTCTCAAAACTGTTTTTT. Encoded protein: CASSGHDVSKLFF.

Here the CDR3 DNA reads TGTGCCACCTGGGATGTTGAAGCTTTCTTT. Translated, it gives CATWDVEAFF. This sequence joins TRBV6-5 and TRBJ1-1; D call uncertain. V lost 10 bases, J lost 7 bases, and 10 bases lay in between. The CDR3 runs 10 residues. The germline gives CDR1 MNHEY, CDR2 SVGAGI.

This sequence joins TRBV20-1 and TRBJ1-5; no clear D gene. The CDR3 loop spans 14 amino acids. The V end lost 4 bases, the J end lost 0 bases, and 10 bases lay between the germline ends. Germline CDR1 DFQATT, CDR2 SNEGSKA (reference sequence). The chain's CDR3 is CSATNWYSNQPQHF. The CDR3 DNA reads TGCAGTGCTACCAACTGGTATAGCAATCAGCCCCAGCATTTT.

This clonotype was detected only a few times. This chain links TRBV20-1 with TRBJ1-2; maybe TRBD1 (5 bases). Germline V lookup: CDR1 DFQATT, CDR2 SNEGSKA (reference sequence). The CDR3 contains 12 residues. The V gene lost 4 bases and the J gene lost 4 bases, with 10 bases spanning the gap. The CDR3 here is CSAMRGGYGYTF. CDR3 DNA: TGCAGTGCTATGAGGGGCGGCTATGGCTACACCTTC.

V usage is TRBV4-2 and J usage is TRBJ2-7; D remains unclear. The V gene's germline CDR1 is LGHNA and CDR2 YNFKEQ. Trimming left V 0 bases short and J 0 bases short, with 9 bases between. There are 15 residues in the CDR3. CDR3 region: CASSQDSSGSYEQYF. CDR3 DNA sequence: TGTGCCAGCAGCCAAGATTCGTCAGGCTCCTACGAGCAGTACTTC.

The chain employs TRBV20-1 and TRBJ2-3, with TRBD2 matching over 9 bases. The length of the CDR3 is 12 residues. CDR1 is DFQATT and CDR2 is SNEGSKA in the germline V gene (reference sequence). V trimming: 7 bases; J trimming: 4 bases; junction bases outside the gene matches: 3. The CDR3 bases are TGCAGTGAGACTAGCGGTTCAGATACGCAGTATTTT. This translates into CSETSGSDTQYF.

The chain has TRBV27 and TRBJ1-2; the D gene is possibly TRBD1 (5 bases). The CDR3 is made up of 13 amino acids. Trimming removed 5 bases from V and 4 bases from J, with 11 bases in between. Per germline, CDR1 MNHEY and CDR2 SMNVEV (reference sequence). The DNA for the CDR3 is TGTGCCAGCAGTGCAGGGTGGCCCTATGGCTACACCTTC. Its protein is CASSAGWPYGYTF.

V usage is TRBV7-2 and J usage is TRBJ2-5; 8 bases are a match to TRBD2. J gave up 0 bases and V 0 bases, and 9 bases lay outside the gene matches. Per germline, CDR1 SGHTA and CDR2 FQGNSA. The CDR3 sequence is 18 residues long. CDR3 sequence (DNA): TGTGCCAGCAGCTTAGCGCTGGTGGTAGCGGGGTACCAAGAGACCCAGTACTTC. Translating it yields CASSLALVVAGYQETQYF.